The present entry profiles one TCR beta chain with its context. Given the absence of the conserved phenylalanine or tryptophan at the CDR3 end, a read error is likely. The data were obtained in a study of control samples from healthy donors and cancer patients. The method was immunoSEQ multiplex PCR; TCRdb's version includes in-frame clones alone and lacks a portion of them. The sample shows 10,000 to 15,000 clones, around 87% of them seen only once. This CDR3 is 13 amino acids long. With 7 bases removed from V and 6 bases from J, the gap between germline ends came to 16 bases. Germline V gene data show CDR1 as LNHDA and CDR2 as SQIVND (reference sequence).

The TCR comes from a male donor with melanoma. The material sequenced was formalin-fixed, paraffin-embedded tissue. The rearrangement joins TRBV19 to TRBJ2-7, with D perhaps matching TRBD2 (7 bases). The CDR3 DNA sequence: TGTGCCAGTAAGGATGGGGGGGGCCTCGAGCAGTACGCC. It translates to CASKDGGGLEQYA.